This is a list of T cell receptor beta chains from one sample in a study of shared clonotypes between healthy human individuals. Method: immunoSEQ multiplex PCR; TCRdb's copy keeps in-frame clones and lacks some. Altogether 2 million to 3 million clones are present, approximately 94% being singletons, with the ten largest covering around 0.14%. The sample comprised naive CD4+ T cells sorted from blood. These receptors were collected from a young man in good health. CDR3s include the opening cysteine and the closing phenylalanine or tryptophan. A D gene is named only where the DNA matches it firmly. A clone size is listed for some rows: how often the clone was seen (once, few, many), or a class if it is expanded.

TRBJ1-4	TRBV19	-	-	TGTGCCAGTAAAAGTCAGCCAGGCAAGGATGAAAAACTGTTTTTT	CASKSQPGKDEKLFF
TRBJ2-5	TRBV30	-	-	TGTGCCTATGCGGAAGAGACCCAGTACTTC	CAYAEETQYF
TRBJ2-7	TRBV15	-	-	TGTGCCACCAGCAGACCGGGACGAGACTACGAGCAGTACTTC	CATSRPGRDYEQYF
TRBJ1-1	TRBV28	TRBD1	-	TGTGCCAGCAGTTTTACCGGGACAGGGAACACTGAAGCTTTCTTT	CASSFTGTGNTEAFF
TRBJ2-5	TRBV19	TRBD2	-	TGTGCCAGTAGTCCCCGAGGACTAGCGGCCCCCGAGACCCAGTACTTC	CASSPRGLAAPETQYF
TRBJ1-1	TRBV11-2	-	-	TGTGCCAGCAGCGGCCGGACGGGGGAAGCTTTCTTT	CASSGRTGEAFF
TRBJ1-1	TRBV5-1	TRBD1	-	TGCGCCAGCAGCACCGGGACAGGGGGCGACTTAACCACTGAAGCTTTCTTT	CASSTGTGGDLTTEAFF
TRBJ2-5	TRBV7-2	TRBD2	-	TGTGCCAGCTCCGGACTAGCGGGAGTTAGTAGGGAGACCCAGTACTTC	CASSGLAGVSRETQYF
TRBJ1-2	TRBV19	-	-	TGTGCCAGTAGCCGGTGGGAGGTTGACTATGGCTACACCTTC	CASSRWEVDYGYTF
TRBJ2-1	TRBV6-1	TRBD1	once	TGTGCCAGCAGTGCGACAGGGGTTTTTGGCAATGAGCAGTTCTTC	CASSATGVFGNEQFF
TRBJ2-7	TRBV19	-	-	TGTGCCAGTAGTATCGTTGGTGCCTACGAGCAGTACTTC	CASSIVGAYEQYF
TRBJ2-1	TRBV6-6	TRBD2	-	TGTGCCAGCAATCGACTAGCGGGGGTAAATGAGCAGTTCTTC	CASNRLAGVNEQFF
TRBJ2-7	TRBV19	-	-	TGTGCCAGTAGTACAGACCGACACCCGTACGAGCAGTACTTC	CASSTDRHPYEQYF
TRBJ1-1	TRBV6-5	-	-	TGTGCCACACTAGGGACAACGAACACTGAAGCTTTCTTT	CATLGTTNTEAFF
TRBJ2-1	TRBV11-3	-	-	TGTGCCAGCAGCCTAACTAGGGGCCCACAAAATGAGCAGTTCTTC	CASSLTRGPQNEQFF
TRBJ1-5	TRBV30	-	-	TGTGCCTGGACCACCAAGGGGGGGGCAAGGCAGCCCCAGCATTTT	CAWTTKGGARQPQHF
TRBJ1-5	TRBV10-3	-	-	TGTGCCATCAGGAATGACAGTCGTCCCAATCAGCCCCAGCATTTT	CAIRNDSRPNQPQHF
TRBJ1-1	TRBV4-2	TRBD1	-	TGTGCCAGCAGCCAACCCCAGGGGGGCAAGACTGAAGCTTTCTTT	CASSQPQGGKTEAFF
TRBJ1-3	TRBV7-9	-	once	TGTGCCAGCAGCTTTACAGACTCTGGAAACACCATATATTTT	CASSFTDSGNTIYF
TRBJ2-5	TRBV4-1	TRBD2	-	TGCGCCAGCAGCCCTCGCCTCCGTGGGGCGGGGGTCCAAGAGACCCAGTACTTC	CASSPRLRGAGVQETQYF
TRBJ1-2	TRBV2	-	-	TGTGCCAGCAGTGTAAAGCAGGGTGCTAACTATGGCTACACCTTC	CASSVKQGANYGYTF
TRBJ2-1	TRBV10-2	-	-	TGCGCCAGCAGTGAACCAATGCAGGTGTACAATGAGCAGTTCTTC	CASSEPMQVYNEQFF
TRBJ1-1	TRBV18	-	-	TGTGCCAGCTCACCAGATGGGGAGGGGGCTTTCTTT	CASSPDGEGAFF
TRBJ2-7	TRBV10-2	TRBD2	-	TGCGCCAGCAGTTGGACTAGCGGGAAGAACGAGCAGTACTTC	CASSWTSGKNEQYF
TRBJ1-5	TRBV7-9	-	few	TGTGCCAGCAGCTCCCAGGATAGCAATCAGCCCCAGCATTTT	CASSSQDSNQPQHF
TRBJ1-2	TRBV30	-	-	TGTGCCTGGACGAATACTATAGTACACCGGTCGAATGGCTACACCTTC	CAWTNTIVHRSNGYTF
TRBJ2-6	TRBV30	TRBD1	-	TGTGCCTGGAGCTACGACAGGGCACGGTCTCCCCTCCTCTCTGGGGCCAACGTCCTGACTTTC	CAWSYDRARSPLLSGANVLTF
TRBJ2-3	TRBV6-1	TRBD2	-	TGTGCCAGCAGTGAAGGACTAGCGGGGCTCGATACGCAGTATTTT	CASSEGLAGLDTQYF
TRBJ1-1	TRBV20-1	-	-	TGCAGTGCCCGGAGGTCAGGGGAAGCTTTCTTT	CSARRSGEAFF
TRBJ1-3	TRBV30	-	-	TGTGCCTGGAGTGACACAGGGAGCTCTGGAAACACCATATATTTT	CAWSDTGSSGNTIYF
TRBJ1-1	TRBV5-4	-	-	TGTGCCAGCAGCCTATCCGGGGCCAACCTGAACACTGAAGCTTTCTTT	CASSLSGANLNTEAFF
TRBJ2-7	TRBV5-1	-	-	TGCGCCAGCAGCCCGGAGACAGGGAGGTACGAGCAGTACTTC	CASSPETGRYEQYF
TRBJ1-2	TRBV10-3	TRBD1	-	TGTGCCACCGAGACAGGGCCGCTACCTTCCTATGGCTACACCTTC	CATETGPLPSYGYTF
TRBJ1-1	TRBV7-2	-	-	TGTGCCAGCAAGGGCAGGCTCCACTCCACTGAAGCTTTCTTT	CASKGRLHSTEAFF
TRBJ2-3	TRBV30	TRBD1	-	TGTGCCTGGAAGGGACAGCTCACAGATACGCAGTATTTT	CAWKGQLTDTQYF
TRBJ1-5	TRBV27	-	-	TGTGCCAGCAGTTTATCGGGGGGTTATAGCAATCAGCCCCAGCATTTT	CASSLSGGYSNQPQHF
TRBJ1-1	TRBV9	-	once	TGTGCCAGCAGCCCCGATGGGGGGCGAGTCGCTGAAGCTTTCTTT	CASSPDGGRVAEAFF
TRBJ1-3	TRBV10-3	-	-	TGTGCCATCAGTGACCCGGGAAACACCATATATTTT	CAISDPGNTIYF
TRBJ2-2	TRBV10-3	-	few	TGTGCCATCAGTGATGGGGGTACGTCTATGGCCGGGGAGCTGTTTTTT	CAISDGGTSMAGELFF
TRBJ1-3	TRBV30	-	-	TGTGCCTGGAGTTCCCCGGGACGGAAAAACTCTGGAAACACCATATATTTT	CAWSSPGRKNSGNTIYF
TRBJ1-5	TRBV7-2	-	-	TGTGCCAGCAGCCCGCCGGGGTGGGGCAATCAGCCCCAGCATTTT	CASSPPGWGNQPQHF
TRBJ1-2	TRBV30	-	-	TGTGCCTGCGGACAGCGCTATGGCTACACCTTC	CACGQRYGYTF
TRBJ1-1	TRBV6-1	-	-	TGTGCCAGCAGTGAACTCTTCGACAGTTTGGTTACTGAAGCTTTCTTT	CASSELFDSLVTEAFF
TRBJ2-1	TRBV11-2	-	-	TGTGCCAGCAGCTTAGTAGGGTACCCCAATGAGCAGTTCTTC	CASSLVGYPNEQFF
TRBJ2-1	TRBV10-3	TRBD2	-	TGTGCCATCAGTTATAGCGGGGGGAGCTCCTACAATGAGCAGTTCTTC	CAISYSGGSSYNEQFF
TRBJ1-5	TRBV9	-	-	TGTGCCAGCAGCGTAGCAGAATTCGGGGTGGTCAATCAGCCCCAGCATTTT	CASSVAEFGVVNQPQHF
TRBJ2-7	TRBV27	TRBD2	-	TGTGCCAGCAGTTTAGGGACTAGCGGGGGGTCGGAGCAGTACTTC	CASSLGTSGGSEQYF
TRBJ1-2	TRBV19	-	-	TGTGCCAGTAGTATTACAACGGCAGGGGCCCAATATGGCTACACCTTC	CASSITTAGAQYGYTF
TRBJ2-2	TRBV30	-	-	TGTGCCTGGAGTGTTGTGGGCAGGGCGAACACCGGGGAGCTGTTTTTT	CAWSVVGRANTGELFF
TRBJ1-4	TRBV14	-	-	TGTGCCAGCAGCCAAGCGATGGCAACTAATGAAAAACTGTTTTTT	CASSQAMATNEKLFF
TRBJ2-1	TRBV15	-	-	TGTGCCACCAGCGGCTATGTACAGGGAGCTGCCTACAATGAGCAGTTCTTC	CATSGYVQGAAYNEQFF
TRBJ1-2	TRBV28	-	-	TGTGCCAGCAGTTTCGACAGAAGCTATGGCTACACCTTC	CASSFDRSYGYTF
TRBJ1-5	TRBV30	-	few	TGTGCCTGGAGAGACAGAAGCAATCAGCCCCAGCATTTT	CAWRDRSNQPQHF